This TCR beta chain stems from a study of T cell changes during pregnancy in multiple sclerosis. TCRdb's copy holds only in-frame clones and misses some; the assay was immunoSEQ multiplex PCR. The sample has over 90,000 clones, under 95% seen once; the top ten hold 0.85% to 0.95%. With 8 bases removed from V and 10 bases from J, the gap between germline ends came to 9 bases. Germline CDR1 and CDR2: SNHLY and FYNNEI. The CDR3 has 11 residues. The rearrangement links TRBV2 to TRBJ1-6, with a possible D match to TRBD1 (5 bases). The clonotype comes from a female donor with multiple sclerosis, enrolled in a pregnancy study. Source: peripheral blood, taken before pregnancy. The CDR3 here is CASQGGSPLHF. CDR3 nucleotides: TGTGCCAGCCAGGGAGGCTCACCCCTCCACTTT.